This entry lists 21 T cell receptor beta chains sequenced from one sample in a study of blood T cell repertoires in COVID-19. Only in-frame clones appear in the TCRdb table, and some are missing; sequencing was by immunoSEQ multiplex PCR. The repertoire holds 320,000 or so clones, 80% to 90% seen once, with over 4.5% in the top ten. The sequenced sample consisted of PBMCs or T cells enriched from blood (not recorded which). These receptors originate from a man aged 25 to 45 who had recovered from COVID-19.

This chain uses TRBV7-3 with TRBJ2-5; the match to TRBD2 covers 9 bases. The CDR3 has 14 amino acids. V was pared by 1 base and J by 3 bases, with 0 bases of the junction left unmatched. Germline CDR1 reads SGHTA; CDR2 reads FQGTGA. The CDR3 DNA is TGTGCCAGCAGCTTAAGCGGGGGGGAAGAGACCCAGTACTTC. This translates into CASSLSGGEETQYF.

The CDR3 nucleotides read TGTGCCAGCAGTTATGGACAGGGGATCGAGCAGTACTTC. Translation: CASSYGQGIEQYF. J is TRBJ2-7 and V is TRBV2; 9 nucleotides agree with TRBD1. This CDR3 is 13 amino acids long. The junction had 5 bases not matched to a gene; V was cut back by 5 bases and J by 6 bases. CDR1 and CDR2 (germline): SNHLY, FYNNEI.

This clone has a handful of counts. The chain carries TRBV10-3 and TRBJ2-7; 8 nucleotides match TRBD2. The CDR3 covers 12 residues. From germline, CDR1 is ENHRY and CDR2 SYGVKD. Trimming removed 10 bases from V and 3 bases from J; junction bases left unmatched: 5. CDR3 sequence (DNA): TGTGCCAGTGCGGGACTAGACTACGAGCAGTACTTC. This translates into CASAGLDYEQYF.

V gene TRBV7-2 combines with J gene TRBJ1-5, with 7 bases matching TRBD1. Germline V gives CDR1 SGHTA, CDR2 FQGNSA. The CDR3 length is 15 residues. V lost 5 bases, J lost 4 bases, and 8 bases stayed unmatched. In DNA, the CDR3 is TGTGCCAGCAGCCCACAGGGACAGAGAAATCAGCCCCAGCATTTT. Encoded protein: CASSPQGQRNQPQHF.

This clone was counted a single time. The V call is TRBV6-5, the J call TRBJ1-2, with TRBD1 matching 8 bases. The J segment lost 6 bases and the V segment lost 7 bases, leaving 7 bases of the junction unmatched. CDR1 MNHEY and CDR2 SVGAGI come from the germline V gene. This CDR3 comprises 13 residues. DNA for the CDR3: TGTGCCAGCACCACGGACAGGGTCCATGGCTACACCTTC. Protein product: CASTTDRVHGYTF.

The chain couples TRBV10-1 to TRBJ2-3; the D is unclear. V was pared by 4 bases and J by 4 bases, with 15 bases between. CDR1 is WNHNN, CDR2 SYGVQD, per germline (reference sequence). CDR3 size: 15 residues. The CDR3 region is CASSGSTRNPDTQYF. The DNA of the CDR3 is TGCGCCAGCAGTGGCTCCACGAGGAATCCAGATACGCAGTATTTT.

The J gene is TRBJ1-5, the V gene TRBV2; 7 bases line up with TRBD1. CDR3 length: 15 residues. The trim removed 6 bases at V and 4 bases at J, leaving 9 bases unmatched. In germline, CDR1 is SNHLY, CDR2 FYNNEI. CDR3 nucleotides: TGTGCCAGCAGAGACAGGGCCGAGCAAAATCAGCCCCAGCATTTT. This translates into CASRDRAEQNQPQHF.

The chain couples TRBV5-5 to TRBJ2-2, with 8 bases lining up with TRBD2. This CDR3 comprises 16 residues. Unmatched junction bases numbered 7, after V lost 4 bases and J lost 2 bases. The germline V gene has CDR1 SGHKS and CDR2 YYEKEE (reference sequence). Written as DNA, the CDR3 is TGTGCCAGCAGCCTCGTAGCGGGGACTAACACCGGGGAGCTGTTTTTT. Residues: CASSLVAGTNTGELFF.

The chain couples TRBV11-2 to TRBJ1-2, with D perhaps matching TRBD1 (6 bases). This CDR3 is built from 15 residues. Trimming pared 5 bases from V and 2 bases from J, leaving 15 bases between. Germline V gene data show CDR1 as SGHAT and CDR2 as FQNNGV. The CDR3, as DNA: TGTGCCAGCAGCCCCCACCCAGGGGAAAACTATGGCTACACCTTC. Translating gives CASSPHPGENYGYTF.

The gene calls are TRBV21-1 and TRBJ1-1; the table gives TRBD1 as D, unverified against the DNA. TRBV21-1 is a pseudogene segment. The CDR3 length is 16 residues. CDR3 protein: CASSRGTKDTNTEAFF. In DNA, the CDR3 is TGTGCCAGCAGCAGAGGGACAAAAGATACGAACACTGAAGCTTTCTTT.

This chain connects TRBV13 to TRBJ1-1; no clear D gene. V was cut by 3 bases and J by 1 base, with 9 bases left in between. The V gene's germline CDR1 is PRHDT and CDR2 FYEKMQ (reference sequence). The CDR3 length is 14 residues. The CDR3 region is CASSFPTGNTEAFF. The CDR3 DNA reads TGTGCCAGCAGCTTCCCAACGGGGAACACTGAAGCTTTCTTT. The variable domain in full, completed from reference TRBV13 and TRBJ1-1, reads AAGVIQSPRHLIKEKRETATLKCYPIPRHDTVYWYQQGPGQDPQFLISFYEKMQSDKGSIPDRFSAQQFSDYHSELNMSSLELGDSALYFCASSFPTGNTEAFFGQGTRLTVV.

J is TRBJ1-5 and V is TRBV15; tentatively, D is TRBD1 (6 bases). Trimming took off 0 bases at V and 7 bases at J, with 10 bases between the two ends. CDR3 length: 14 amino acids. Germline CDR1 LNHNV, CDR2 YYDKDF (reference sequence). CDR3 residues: CATSRDTGGQPQHF. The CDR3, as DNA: TGTGCCACCAGCAGAGATACGGGGGGCCAGCCCCAGCATTTT.

DNA of the CDR3: TGTGCCAGCAGCTTAGCAGGACAGGGGGCTTACGAGCAGTACTTC. Encoded protein: CASSLAGQGAYEQYF. The J gene is TRBJ2-7, the V gene TRBV7-8; TRBD1 matches at 11 bases. CDR3 length: 15 residues. Germline loops: CDR1 SGHVS, CDR2 FQNEAQ. V shed 0 bases, J shed 4 bases, and the junction held 2 bases outside the gene matches. Drawing the rest from reference TRBV7-8 and TRBJ2-7, the complete variable domain is GAGVSQSPRYKVAKRGQDVALRCDPISGHVSLFWYQQALGQGPEFLTYFQNEAQLDKSGLPSDRFFAERPEGSVSTLKIQRTQQEDSAVYLCASSLAGQGAYEQYFGPGTRLTVT.

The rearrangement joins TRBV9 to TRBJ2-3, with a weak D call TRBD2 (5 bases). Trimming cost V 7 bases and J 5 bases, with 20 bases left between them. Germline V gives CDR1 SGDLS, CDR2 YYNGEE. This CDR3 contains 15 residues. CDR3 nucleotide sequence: TGTGCCAGCGGAGGAGCGGTTCGATCGGTAGATACGCAGTATTTT. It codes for CASGGAVRSVDTQYF.

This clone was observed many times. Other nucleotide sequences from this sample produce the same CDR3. CDR3 in DNA: TGTGCCAGCAGTTTGACAGGGGGGGACACTGAAGCTTTCTTT. This translates into CASSLTGGDTEAFF. The chain uses TRBV7-3 and TRBJ1-1; 9 positions match TRBD1. J was trimmed by 3 bases and V by 6 bases; bases with no gene match: 5. Germline CDR1 and CDR2: SGHTA and FQGTGA. The CDR3 is 14 residues long.

The CDR3 nucleotides are TGTGCCAGCAGTCAGGGGGTAGATTACGAGCAGTACTTC. Translating it yields CASSQGVDYEQYF. This rearrangement joins TRBV6-5 to TRBJ2-7; 7 bases line up with TRBD1. Germline trimming cut 5 bases from V and 4 bases from J; bases unmatched to any gene: 5. The V gene's germline CDR1 is MNHEY and CDR2 SVGAGI. The CDR3 totals 13 residues.

The CDR3 bases are TGCGCCAGCAGCTTGGGGACAGGGGGCGCTGGGGCCAACGTCCTGACTTTC. It is translated as CASSLGTGGAGANVLTF. The V call is TRBV5-1, the J call TRBJ2-6; 11 bases are a match to TRBD1. This CDR3 is built from 17 residues. Unmatched junction bases numbered 1, after V lost 0 bases and J lost 2 bases. Germline V gene data show CDR1 as SGHRS and CDR2 as YFSETQ.

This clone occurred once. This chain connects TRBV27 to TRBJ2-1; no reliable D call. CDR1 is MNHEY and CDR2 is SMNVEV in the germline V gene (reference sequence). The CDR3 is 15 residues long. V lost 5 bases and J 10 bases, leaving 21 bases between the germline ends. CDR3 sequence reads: CASSPGRSAVREQFF. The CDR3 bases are TGTGCCAGCAGTCCCGGTAGGAGCGCGGTTCGGGAGCAGTTCTTC.

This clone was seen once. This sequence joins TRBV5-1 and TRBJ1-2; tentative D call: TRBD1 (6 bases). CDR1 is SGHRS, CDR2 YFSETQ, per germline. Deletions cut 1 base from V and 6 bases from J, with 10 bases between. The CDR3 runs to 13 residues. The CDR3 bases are TGCGCCAGCAGCTTGAACACAGGGAATGGCTACACCTTC. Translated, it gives CASSLNTGNGYTF. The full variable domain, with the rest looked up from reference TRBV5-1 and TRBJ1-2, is KAGVTQTPRYLIKTRGQQVTLSCSPISGHRSVSWYQQTPGQGLQFLFEYFSETQRNKGNFPGRFSGRQFSNSRSEMNVSTLELGDSALYLCASSLNTGNGYTFGSGTRLTVV.

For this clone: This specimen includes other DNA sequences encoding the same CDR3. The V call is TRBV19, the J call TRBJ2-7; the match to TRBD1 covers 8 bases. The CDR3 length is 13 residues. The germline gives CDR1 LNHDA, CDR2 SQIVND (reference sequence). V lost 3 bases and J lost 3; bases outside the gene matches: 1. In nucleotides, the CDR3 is TGTGCCAGTAGTATCGGACAGGGCTACGAGCAGTACTTC. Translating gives CASSIGQGYEQYF.

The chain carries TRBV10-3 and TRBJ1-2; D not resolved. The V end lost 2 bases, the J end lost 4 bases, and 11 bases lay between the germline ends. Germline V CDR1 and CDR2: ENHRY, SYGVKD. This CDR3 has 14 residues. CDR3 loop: CAISEGRLTYGYTF. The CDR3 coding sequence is TGTGCCATCAGTGAGGGCAGGCTTACCTATGGCTACACCTTC.